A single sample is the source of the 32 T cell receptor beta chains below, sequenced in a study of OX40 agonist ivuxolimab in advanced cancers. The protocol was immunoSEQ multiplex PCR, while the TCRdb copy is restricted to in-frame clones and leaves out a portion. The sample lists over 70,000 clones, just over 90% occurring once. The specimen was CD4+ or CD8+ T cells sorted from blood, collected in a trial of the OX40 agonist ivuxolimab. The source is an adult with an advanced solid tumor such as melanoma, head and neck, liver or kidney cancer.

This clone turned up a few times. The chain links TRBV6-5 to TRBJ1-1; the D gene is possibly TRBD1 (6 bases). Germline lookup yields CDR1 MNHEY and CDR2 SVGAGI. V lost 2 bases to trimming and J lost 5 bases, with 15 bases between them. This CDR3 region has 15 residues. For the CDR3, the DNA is TGTGCCAGCAGTTACGTGGGACACCCCGAAACTGAAGCTTTCTTT. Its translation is CASSYVGHPETEAFF.

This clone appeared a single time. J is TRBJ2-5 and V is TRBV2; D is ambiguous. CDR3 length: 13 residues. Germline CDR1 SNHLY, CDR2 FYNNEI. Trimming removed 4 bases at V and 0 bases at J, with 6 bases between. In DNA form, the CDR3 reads TGTGCCAGCAGTGCCTCGTACCAAGAGACCCAGTACTTC. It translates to CASSASYQETQYF.

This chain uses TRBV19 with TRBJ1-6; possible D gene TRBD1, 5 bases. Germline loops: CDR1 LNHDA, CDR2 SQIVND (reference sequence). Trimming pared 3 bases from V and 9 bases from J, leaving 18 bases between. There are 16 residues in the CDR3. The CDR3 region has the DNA TGTGCCAGTAGTATTAACCGGGGCCAAGGCGGTTCACCCCTCCACTTT. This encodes CASSINRGQGGSPLHF.

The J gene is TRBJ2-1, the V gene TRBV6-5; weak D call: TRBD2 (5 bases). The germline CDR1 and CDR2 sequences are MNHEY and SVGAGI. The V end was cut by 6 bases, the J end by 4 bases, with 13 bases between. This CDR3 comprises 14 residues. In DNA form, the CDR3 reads TGTGCCAGCAGCCCCGAACCGGGGTACAATGAGCAGTTCTTC. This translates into CASSPEPGYNEQFF.

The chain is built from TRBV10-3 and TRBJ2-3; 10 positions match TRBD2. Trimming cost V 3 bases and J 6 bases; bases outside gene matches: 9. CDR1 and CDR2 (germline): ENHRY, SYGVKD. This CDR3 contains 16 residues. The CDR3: CAISDARLAGVDTQYF. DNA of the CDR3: TGTGCCATCAGTGACGCGCGGCTAGCGGGAGTGGATACGCAGTATTTT.

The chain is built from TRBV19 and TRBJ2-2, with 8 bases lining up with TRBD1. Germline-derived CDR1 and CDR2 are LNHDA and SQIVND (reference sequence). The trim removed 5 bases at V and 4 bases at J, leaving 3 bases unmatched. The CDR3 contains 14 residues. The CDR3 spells CASSAGGLTGELFF. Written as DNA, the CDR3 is TGTGCCAGTAGTGCAGGGGGCCTCACCGGGGAGCTGTTTTTT. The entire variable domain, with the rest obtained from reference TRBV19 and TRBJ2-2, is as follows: DGGITQSPKYLFRKEGQNVTLSCEQNLNHDAMYWYRQDPGQGLRLIYYSQIVNDFQKGDIAEGYSVSREKKESFPLTVTSAQKNPTAFYLCASSAGGLTGELFFGEGSRLTVL.

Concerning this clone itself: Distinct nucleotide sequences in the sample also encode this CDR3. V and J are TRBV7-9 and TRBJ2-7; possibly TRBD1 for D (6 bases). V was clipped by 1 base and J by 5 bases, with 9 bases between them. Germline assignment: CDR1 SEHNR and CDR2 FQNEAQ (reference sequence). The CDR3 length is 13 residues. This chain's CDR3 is CASSLDRANEQYF. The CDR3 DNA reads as TGTGCCAGCAGCTTAGACAGGGCGAACGAGCAGTACTTC.

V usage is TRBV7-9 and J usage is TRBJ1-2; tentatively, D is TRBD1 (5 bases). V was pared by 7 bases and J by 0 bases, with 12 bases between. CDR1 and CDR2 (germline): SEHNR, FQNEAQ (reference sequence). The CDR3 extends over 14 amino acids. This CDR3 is CASTKTATNYGYTF. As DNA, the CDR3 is TGTGCCAGCACCAAGACAGCAACTAACTATGGCTACACCTTC.

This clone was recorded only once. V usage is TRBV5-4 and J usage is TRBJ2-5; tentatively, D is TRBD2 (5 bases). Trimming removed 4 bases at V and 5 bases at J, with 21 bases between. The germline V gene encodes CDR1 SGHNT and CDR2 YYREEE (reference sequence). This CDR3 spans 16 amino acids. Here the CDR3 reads CASSQRSGGVGETQYF. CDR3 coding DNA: TGTGCCAGCAGCCAGAGAAGCGGCGGAGTTGGGGAGACCCAGTACTTC.

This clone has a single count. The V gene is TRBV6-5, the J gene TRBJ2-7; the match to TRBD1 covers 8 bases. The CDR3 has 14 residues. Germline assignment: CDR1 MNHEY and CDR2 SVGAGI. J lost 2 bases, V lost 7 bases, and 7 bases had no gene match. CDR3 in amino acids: CASILGQVPYEQYF. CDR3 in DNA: TGTGCCAGCATCTTGGGACAGGTTCCCTACGAGCAGTACTTC.

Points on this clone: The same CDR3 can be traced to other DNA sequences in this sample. DNA of the CDR3: TGTGCCAGCAGCTCGGCACCCGGGACTAGCGGGAGATCGTACGAGCAGTACTTC. Translating gives CASSSAPGTSGRSYEQYF. This sequence joins TRBV27 and TRBJ2-7; 14 nucleotides align to TRBD2. The CDR3 spans 18 residues. V gave up 6 bases and J gave up 4 bases; unmatched junction bases: 14. Germline V gene sequence: CDR1 MNHEY, CDR2 SMNVEV (reference sequence).

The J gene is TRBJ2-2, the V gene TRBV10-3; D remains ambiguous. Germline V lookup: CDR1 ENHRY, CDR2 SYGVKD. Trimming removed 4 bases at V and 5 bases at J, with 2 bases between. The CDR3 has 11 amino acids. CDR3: CAISGTGELFF. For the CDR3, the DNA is TGTGCCATCAGTGGGACCGGGGAGCTGTTTTTT.

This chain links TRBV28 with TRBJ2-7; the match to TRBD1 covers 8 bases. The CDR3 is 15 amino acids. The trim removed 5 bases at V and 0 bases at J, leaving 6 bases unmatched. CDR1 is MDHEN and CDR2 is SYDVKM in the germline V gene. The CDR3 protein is CASSHRGMSSYEQYF. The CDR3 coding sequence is TGTGCCAGCAGTCACAGGGGGATGAGCTCCTACGAGCAGTACTTC.

The CDR3 nucleotides read TGTGCCAGCAGTTCCGCAGGGGGCACTGAAGCTTTCTTT. Translation: CASSSAGGTEAFF. The chain uses TRBV28 and TRBJ1-1; the match to TRBD1 covers 7 bases. V gave up 4 bases and J gave up 4 bases; unmatched junction bases: 3. The CDR3 loop spans 13 amino acids. Germline V gene lookup returns CDR1 MDHEN and CDR2 SYDVKM.

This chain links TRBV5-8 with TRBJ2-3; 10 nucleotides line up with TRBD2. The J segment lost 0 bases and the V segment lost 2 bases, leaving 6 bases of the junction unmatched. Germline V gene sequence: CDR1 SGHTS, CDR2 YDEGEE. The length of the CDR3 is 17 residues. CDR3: CASSFYGTSASTDTQYF. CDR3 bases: TGTGCCAGCAGCTTCTACGGGACTAGCGCGAGCACAGATACGCAGTATTTT.

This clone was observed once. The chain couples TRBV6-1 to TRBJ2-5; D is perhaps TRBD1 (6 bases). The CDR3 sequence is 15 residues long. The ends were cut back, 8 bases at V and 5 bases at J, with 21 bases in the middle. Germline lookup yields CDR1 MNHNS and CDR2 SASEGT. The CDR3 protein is CASGRPGATRETQYF. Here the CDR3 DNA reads TGTGCCAGCGGTCGGCCAGGGGCTACCAGGGAGACCCAGTACTTC.

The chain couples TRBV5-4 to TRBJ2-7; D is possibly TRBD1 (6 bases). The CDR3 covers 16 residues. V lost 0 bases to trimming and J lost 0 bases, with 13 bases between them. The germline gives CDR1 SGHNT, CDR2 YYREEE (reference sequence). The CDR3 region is CASSLDRAPSSYEQYF. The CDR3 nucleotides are TGTGCCAGCAGCTTGGACAGGGCCCCGAGCTCCTACGAGCAGTACTTC.

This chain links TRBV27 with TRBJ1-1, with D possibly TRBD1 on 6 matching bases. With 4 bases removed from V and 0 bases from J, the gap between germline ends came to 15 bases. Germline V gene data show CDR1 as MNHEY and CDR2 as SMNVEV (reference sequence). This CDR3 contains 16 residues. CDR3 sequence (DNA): TGTGCCAGCAGTTCCGGACAGATTATATTGAACACTGAAGCTTTCTTT. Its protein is CASSSGQIILNTEAFF.

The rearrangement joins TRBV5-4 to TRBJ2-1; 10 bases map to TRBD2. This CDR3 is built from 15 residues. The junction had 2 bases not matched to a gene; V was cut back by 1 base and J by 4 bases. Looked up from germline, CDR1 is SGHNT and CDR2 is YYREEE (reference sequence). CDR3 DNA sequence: TGTGCCAGCAGCTTGACTAGCGGGACGTACAATGAGCAGTTCTTC. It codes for CASSLTSGTYNEQFF.

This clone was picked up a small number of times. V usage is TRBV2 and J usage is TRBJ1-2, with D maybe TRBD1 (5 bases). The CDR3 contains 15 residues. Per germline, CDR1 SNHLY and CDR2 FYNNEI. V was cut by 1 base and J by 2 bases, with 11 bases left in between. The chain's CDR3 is CASSEVYRTNYGYTF. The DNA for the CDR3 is TGTGCCAGCAGTGAAGTGTACAGGACAAACTATGGCTACACCTTC.

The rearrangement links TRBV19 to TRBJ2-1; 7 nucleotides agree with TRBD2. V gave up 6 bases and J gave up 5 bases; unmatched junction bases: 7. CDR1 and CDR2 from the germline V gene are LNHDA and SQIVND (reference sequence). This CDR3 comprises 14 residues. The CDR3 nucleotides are TGTGCCAGTAGGACAGCGGGGAACCACAATGAGCAGTTCTTC. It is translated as CASRTAGNHNEQFF.

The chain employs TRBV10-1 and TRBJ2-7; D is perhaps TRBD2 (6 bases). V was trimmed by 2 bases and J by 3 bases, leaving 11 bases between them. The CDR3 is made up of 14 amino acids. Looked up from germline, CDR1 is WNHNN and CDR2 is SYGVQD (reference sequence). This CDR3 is CASSEGTAGYEQYF. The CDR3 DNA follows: TGCGCCAGCAGTGAGGGGACTGCCGGCTACGAGCAGTACTTC.

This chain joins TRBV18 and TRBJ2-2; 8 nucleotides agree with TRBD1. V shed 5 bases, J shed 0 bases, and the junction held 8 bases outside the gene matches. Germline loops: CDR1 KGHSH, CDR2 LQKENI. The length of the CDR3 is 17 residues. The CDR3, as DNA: TGTGCCAGCTCAAGACAGGGGACTGGCGCGAACACCGGGGAGCTGTTTTTT. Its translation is CASSRQGTGANTGELFF.

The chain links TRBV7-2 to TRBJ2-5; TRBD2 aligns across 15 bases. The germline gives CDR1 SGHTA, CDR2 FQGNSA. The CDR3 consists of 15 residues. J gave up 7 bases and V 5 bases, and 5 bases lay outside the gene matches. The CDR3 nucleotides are TGTGCCAGCAGCACCGGACTAGCGGGAGGGGGGACCCAGTACTTC. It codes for CASSTGLAGGGTQYF. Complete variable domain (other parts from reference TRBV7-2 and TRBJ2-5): GAGVSQSPSNKVTEKGKDVELRCDPISGHTALYWYRQSLGQGLEFLIYFQGNSAPDKSGLPSDRFSAERTGGSVSTLTIQRTQQEDSAVYLCASSTGLAGGGTQYFGPGTRLLVL.

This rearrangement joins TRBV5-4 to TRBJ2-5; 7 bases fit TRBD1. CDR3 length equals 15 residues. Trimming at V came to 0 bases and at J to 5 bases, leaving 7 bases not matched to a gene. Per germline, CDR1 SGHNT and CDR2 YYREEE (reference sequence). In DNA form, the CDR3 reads TGTGCCAGCAGCTTGGGGGTAGGGGGCCGGGAGACCCAGTACTTC. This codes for CASSLGVGGRETQYF.

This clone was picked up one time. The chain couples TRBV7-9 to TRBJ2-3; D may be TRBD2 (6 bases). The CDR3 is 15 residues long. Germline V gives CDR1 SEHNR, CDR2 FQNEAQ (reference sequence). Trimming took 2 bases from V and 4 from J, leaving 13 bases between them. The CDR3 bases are TGTGCCAGCAGCTTAAGGTCAGGGAGGTCAGATACGCAGTATTTT. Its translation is CASSLRSGRSDTQYF.

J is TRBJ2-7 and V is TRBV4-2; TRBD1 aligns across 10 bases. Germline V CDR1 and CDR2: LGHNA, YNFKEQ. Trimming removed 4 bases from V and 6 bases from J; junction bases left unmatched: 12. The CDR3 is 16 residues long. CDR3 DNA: TGTGCCAGCAGCCCGGGTTTGGGACAGGGGAGCCGCGAGCAGTACTTC. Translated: CASSPGLGQGSREQYF.

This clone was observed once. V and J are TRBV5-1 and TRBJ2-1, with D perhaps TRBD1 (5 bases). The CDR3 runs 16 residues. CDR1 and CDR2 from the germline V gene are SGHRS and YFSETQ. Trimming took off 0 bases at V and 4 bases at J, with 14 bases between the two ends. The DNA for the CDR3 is TGCGCCAGCAGCTTGGTCCAGGGTTTCGGGTACAATGAGCAGTTCTTC. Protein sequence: CASSLVQGFGYNEQFF. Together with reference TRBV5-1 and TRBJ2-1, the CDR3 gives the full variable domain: KAGVTQTPRYLIKTRGQQVTLSCSPISGHRSVSWYQQTPGQGLQFLFEYFSETQRNKGNFPGRFSGRQFSNSRSEMNVSTLELGDSALYLCASSLVQGFGYNEQFFGPGTRLTVL.

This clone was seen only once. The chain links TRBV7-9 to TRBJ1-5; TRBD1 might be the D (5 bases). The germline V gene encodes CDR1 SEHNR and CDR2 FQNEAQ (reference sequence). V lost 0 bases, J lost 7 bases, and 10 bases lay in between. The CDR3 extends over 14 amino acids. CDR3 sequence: CASSLAGGEQPQHF. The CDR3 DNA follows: TGTGCCAGCAGCTTAGCGGGGGGGGAACAGCCCCAGCATTTT.

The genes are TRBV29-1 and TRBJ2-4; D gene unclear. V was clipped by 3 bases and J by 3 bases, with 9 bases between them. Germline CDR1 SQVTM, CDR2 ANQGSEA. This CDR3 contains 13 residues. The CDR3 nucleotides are TGCAGCGTTGAGTGGTCCGTCAAAAACATTCAGTACTTC. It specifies CSVEWSVKNIQYF.

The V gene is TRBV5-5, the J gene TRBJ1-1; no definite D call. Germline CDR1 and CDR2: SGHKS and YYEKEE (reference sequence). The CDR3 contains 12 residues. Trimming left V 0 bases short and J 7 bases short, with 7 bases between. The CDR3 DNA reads TGTGCCAGCAGCTTGGCATCGGATGAAGCTTTCTTT. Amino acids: CASSLASDEAFF.

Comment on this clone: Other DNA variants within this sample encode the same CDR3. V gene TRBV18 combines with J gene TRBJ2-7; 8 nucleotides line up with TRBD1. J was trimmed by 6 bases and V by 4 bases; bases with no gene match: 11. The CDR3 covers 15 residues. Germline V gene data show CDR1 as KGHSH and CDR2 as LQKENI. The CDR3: CASSRSGQGSTEQYF. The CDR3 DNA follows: TGTGCCAGCTCACGGTCCGGACAGGGATCAACCGAGCAGTACTTC.